The rows below give T cell receptor beta chains drawn from one sample of a study of cytomegalovirus exposure and HLA in healthy donors. Clones were read by immunoSEQ multiplex PCR, and TCRdb kept only the in-frame ones, dropping some. Among roughly 20,000 clones listed, 70% to 80% were seen once. The source material was PBMCs. Receptor source: a man between 18 and 29 years old in good health and CMV-seronegative. The CDR3 runs from the conserved cysteine through the conserved F or W. A D gene is named only where the DNA matches it firmly. A row's size may be missing; if present it is once, few, many or a size class.

cdr3_length j_call v_call clone_size d_call cdr3_nt cdr3_aa
14 TRBJ2-7 TRBV5-6 - TRBD1 TGTGCCAGCAGCTTGGACGGACAGGGGACCGAGCAGTACTTC CASSLDGQGTEQYF
18 TRBJ1-5 TRBV11-2 - TRBD1 TGTGCCAGCAGCTCCCCAACGGAAGGGACAGTTATCCATCAGCCCCAGCATTTT CASSSPTEGTVIHQPQHF
11 TRBJ2-1 TRBV30 - - TGTGCCTGGAGTGGGCTAGCCGAGCAGTTCTTC CAWSGLAEQFF
12 TRBJ1-1 TRBV30 - - TGTGCCTGGAGTGGCGGGGACACTGAAGCTTTCTTT CAWSGGDTEAFF
13 TRBJ2-7 TRBV6-1 - - TGTGCCAGCAGTGAAGCTTACTCCTACGAGCAGTACTTC CASSEAYSYEQYF
14 TRBJ2-7 TRBV29-1 - TRBD2 TGCAGCGTCCGCCCCGGGACTAGCGGGAGTGAGCAGTACTTC CSVRPGTSGSEQYF
19 TRBJ2-7 TRBV11-2 - TRBD1 TGTGCCAGCAGCTTAGATTTTTGGACAGGGGGCGCCCCATCCTACGAGCAGTACTTC CASSLDFWTGGAPSYEQYF
12 TRBJ1-2 TRBV7-9 - TRBD1 TGTGCCAGCAGCTCCAGGGGGCTAGGCTACACCTTC CASSSRGLGYTF
12 TRBJ1-1 TRBV29-1 few - TGCAGCGTGGGGCAGGGGAACACTGAAGCTTTCTTT CSVGQGNTEAFF
17 TRBJ2-6 TRBV5-1 - TRBD2 TGCGCCAGCAGCTTGGGACTAGCGGCCTCTGGGGCCAACGTCCTGACTTTC CASSLGLAASGANVLTF
12 TRBJ1-1 TRBV29-1 - - TGCAGCGCCGAAGCTCCGAACACTGAAGCTTTCTTT CSAEAPNTEAFF
14 TRBJ1-5 TRBV6-5 - TRBD1 TGTGCCAGCAGTGAGGGGGCAGGGTATCAGCCCCAGCATTTT CASSEGAGYQPQHF
18 TRBJ2-4 TRBV4-1 - TRBD1 TGCGCCAGCAGTCCAGACTCGACAGGGGGCCTAGCCAAAAACATTCAGTACTTC CASSPDSTGGLAKNIQYF
13 TRBJ1-2 TRBV6-5 - TRBD1 TGTGCCAGCAGCGGGGACAGTACCTATGGCTACACCTTC CASSGDSTYGYTF
14 TRBJ1-1 TRBV5-1 - - TGCGCCAGCGCTCCCCAGACAGGGAACACTGAAGCTTTCTTT CASAPQTGNTEAFF
14 TRBJ2-7 TRBV30 - - TGTGCCTGGAGCAGGATGACGAGCTCCTACGAGCAGTACTTC CAWSRMTSSYEQYF
12 TRBJ1-1 TRBV7-2 - TRBD1 TGTGCCAGGACAGGGTATTACACTGAAGCTTTCTTT CARTGYYTEAFF
10 TRBJ1-1 TRBV30 few - TGTGCCTGGGTCCAAATCGAAGCTTTCTTT CAWVQIEAFF
13 TRBJ1-5 TRBV2 - - TGTGCCAGCAGTAGCAATAGCAATCAGCCCCAGCATTTT CASSSNSNQPQHF
12 TRBJ2-2 TRBV5-6 few TRBD1 TGTGCCAGCAGCTACAGGGGATGGGAGCTGTTTTTT CASSYRGWELFF
13 TRBJ1-2 TRBV5-6 - - TGTGCCAGCAGCTTGTCCCAGGGAGGTGGCTACACCTTC CASSLSQGGGYTF
14 TRBJ2-1 TRBV30 once TRBD2 TGTGCCTGGACGACTAGCGGGATAGGGGATGAGCAGTTCTTC CAWTTSGIGDEQFF
15 TRBJ2-7 TRBV9 - TRBD2 TGTGCCAGCAGCGAAACTAGCGGACCCCTCTACGAGCAGTACTTC CASSETSGPLYEQYF
16 TRBJ2-3 TRBV6-1 - - TGTGCCAGCAGTGGACGCAGGGCTACTAGCACAGATACGCAGTATTTT CASSGRRATSTDTQYF
14 TRBJ1-5 TRBV15 - TRBD1 TGTGCCACCAGCAGAGTACAGGGGAATCAGCCCCAGCATTTT CATSRVQGNQPQHF
15 TRBJ2-3 TRBV5-1 - - TGCGCCAGCAGGAGACAGACCCAGAGCACAGATACGCAGTATTTT CASRRQTQSTDTQYF
14 TRBJ1-6 TRBV30 once TRBD1 TGTGCCGGTGTGACAGGGGGGAATAATTCACCCCTCCACTTT CAGVTGGNNSPLHF
15 TRBJ1-2 TRBV9 few - TGTGCCAGCAGCCCTGGGGCCCCAAAGGCCTATGGCTACACCTTC CASSPGAPKAYGYTF
11 TRBJ1-2 TRBV29-1 - - TGCAGTGCTGTTGGCGACAATGGCTACACCTTC CSAVGDNGYTF
14 TRBJ1-1 TRBV6-5 - - TGTGCCAGCAGTTATTTTGCCAGCGCAACGGAAGCTTTCTTT CASSYFASATEAFF
11 TRBJ2-5 TRBV30 - - TGTGCCTGGAGTATCGGAGAGACCCAGTACTTC CAWSIGETQYF
15 TRBJ2-7 TRBV6-5 - TRBD1 TGTGCCAGCAGTTACTCCCCGGGACAGGGATACGAGCAGTACTTC CASSYSPGQGYEQYF
12 TRBJ2-1 TRBV30 - - TGTGCCTGGAGTGTACCAGGGAATGAGCAGTTCTTC CAWSVPGNEQFF
13 TRBJ1-1 TRBV30 few TRBD1 TGTGCCTGGAGTGGCGGGACAGGTGAAAGGGCTTTCTTT CAWSGGTGERAFF
13 TRBJ1-2 TRBV6-5 - - TGTGCCAGCAGCGGCTCCGGGGACTATGGCTACACCTTC CASSGSGDYGYTF
13 TRBJ1-1 TRBV6-5 - TRBD1 TGTGCCAGCAGTCAGGACAGGGTGGCTGAAGCTTTCTTT CASSQDRVAEAFF
15 TRBJ2-7 TRBV7-2 - - TGTGCCAGCAGCTCCTCAGGGGCTAGCTCCTACGAGCAGTACTTC CASSSSGASSYEQYF
14 TRBJ2-3 TRBV29-1 - - TGCAGCGTTGAAGTGTCGGTGCGCACAGATACGCAGTATTTT CSVEVSVRTDTQYF
15 TRBJ1-5 TRBV2 - TRBD1 TGTGCCAGCAGTACCGGGACAGTAAGCAATCAGCCCCAGCATTTT CASSTGTVSNQPQHF
14 TRBJ2-1 TRBV30 - - TGTGCCGCAACCCGCAGGGGCCTAACCAATGAGCAGTTCTTC CAATRRGLTNEQFF
15 TRBJ2-7 TRBV30 - TRBD1 TGTGCCTGGAGTCGGGGGACAGGGAACTCCTACGAGCAGTACTTC CAWSRGTGNSYEQYF
15 TRBJ2-7 TRBV16 - TRBD1 TGTGCCAGCAGCCAACTGGGACAGGGGGTCCACGAGCAGTACTTC CASSQLGQGVHEQYF
14 TRBJ2-7 TRBV29-1 - - TGCAGCGTTGGTCGGGACGGGGGTACCTACGAGCAGTACTTC CSVGRDGGTYEQYF
12 TRBJ1-2 TRBV2 - - TGTGCCGGTAACAGGGCTAACTATGGCTACACCTTC CAGNRANYGYTF
16 TRBJ2-5 TRBV5-6 - - TGTGCCAGCAGCTCAAAGACAGGAAATTTCCAAGAGACCCAGTACTTC CASSSKTGNFQETQYF
15 TRBJ2-3 TRBV4-3 few TRBD2 TGCGCCAGCAGCCCTAACTCGGGGGGACCCAGCTCGCAGTATTTT CASSPNSGGPSSQYF
15 TRBJ1-1 TRBV29-1 once TRBD1 TGCAGCGTTGAAGGCCTGGGACAGGTCAACACTGAAGCTTTCTTT CSVEGLGQVNTEAFF
12 TRBJ1-4 TRBV6-1 - - TGTGCCAGCAGGTCGGTACAGGAAAAACTGTTTTTT CASRSVQEKLFF
15 TRBJ2-5 TRBV29-1 - TRBD2 TGCAGCGTTCAGACTAGCGGGAGGGGGGAAGAGACCCAGTACTTC CSVQTSGRGEETQYF
13 TRBJ1-1 TRBV7-3 - - TGTGCCAGCAGCTCCCAGCCGGGTGCCCGAGCTTTCTTT CASSSQPGARAFF
13 TRBJ1-2 TRBV6-1 - - TGTGCCAGCAGTGTTCTGCAGGGCTATGGCTACACCTTC CASSVLQGYGYTF
14 TRBJ1-5 TRBV7-2 - - TGTGCCAGCAGCCGTGACAGTGACAGGCAGCCCCAGCATTTT CASSRDSDRQPQHF
15 TRBJ2-1 TRBV5-1 - TRBD1 TGCGCCAGCAGCCCTTACAGGGGTACTTACAATGAGCAGTTCTTC CASSPYRGTYNEQFF